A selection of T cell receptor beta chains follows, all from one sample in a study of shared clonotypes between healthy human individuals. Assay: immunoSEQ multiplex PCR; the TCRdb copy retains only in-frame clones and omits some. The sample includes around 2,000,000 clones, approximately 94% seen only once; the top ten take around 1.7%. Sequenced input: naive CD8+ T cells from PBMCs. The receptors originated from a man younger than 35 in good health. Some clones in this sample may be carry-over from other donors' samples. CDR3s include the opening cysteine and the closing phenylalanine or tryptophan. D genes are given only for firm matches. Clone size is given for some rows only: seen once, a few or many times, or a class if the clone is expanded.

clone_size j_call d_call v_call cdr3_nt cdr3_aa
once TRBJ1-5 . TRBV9 TGTGCCAGCAGCGTAGAAGGCGACGGTGGAGGGCCCCAGCATTTT CASSVEGDGGGPQHF
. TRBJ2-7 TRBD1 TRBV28 TGTGCCAGCGAGGACAGGAGCTCCTACGAGCAGTACTTC CASEDRSSYEQYF
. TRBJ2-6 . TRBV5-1 TGCGCCAGCAGCGCCCTCACCGGGACGGGGCTCTCTGGGGCCAACGTCCTGACTTTC CASSALTGTGLSGANVLTF
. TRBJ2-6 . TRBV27 TGTGCCAGCAGTCCAAGATCGACCGGGGCCAACGTCCTGACTTTC CASSPRSTGANVLTF
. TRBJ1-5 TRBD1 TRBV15 TGTGCCACCAGCATAAGCAGGGGGCAGCCCCAGCATTTT CATSISRGQPQHF
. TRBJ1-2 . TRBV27 TGTGCCAGCAGCTCTCAACAGGGCAGATACTATAACTATGGCTACACCTTC CASSSQQGRYYNYGYTF
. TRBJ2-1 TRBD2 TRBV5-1 TGCGCCAGCAGCTCGGGACTAGCGGCTGATGTGAATGAGCAGTTCTTC CASSSGLAADVNEQFF
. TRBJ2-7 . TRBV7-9 TGTGCCAGCAGCCCTAACGGTGGGAGAGACCTTTACAAGCAGTACTTC CASSPNGGRDLYKQYF
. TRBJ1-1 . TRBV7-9 TGTGCCAGCAGCACGGGGGCAGGGATGAACACTGAAGCTTTCTTT CASSTGAGMNTEAFF
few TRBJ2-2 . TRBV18 TGTGCCAGCTCACCGCGCCCTGGGTCAACCGGGGAGCTGTTTTTT CASSPRPGSTGELFF
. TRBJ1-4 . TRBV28 TGTGCCAGCTCTGAGGATCTTGATACTGAAAAACTGTTTTTT CASSEDLDTEKLFF
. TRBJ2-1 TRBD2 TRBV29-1 TGCAGCGTTCTGGGACTAGCGGGAGAGGAGCAGTTCTTC CSVLGLAGEEQFF
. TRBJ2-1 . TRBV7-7 TGTGCCAGCAGCTTAGGGGCCGGGAAGGGGTACAATGAGCAGTTCTTC CASSLGAGKGYNEQFF
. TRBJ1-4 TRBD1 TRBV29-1 TGCAGCGTCTGGTCACAGGGGGCTGGCGGAAAACTGTTTTTT CSVWSQGAGGKLFF
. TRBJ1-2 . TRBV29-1 TGCAGCGTTGTGGGGTCGGAAGCTAACTATGGCTACACCTTC CSVVGSEANYGYTF
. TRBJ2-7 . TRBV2 TGTGCCAGCAGACTACAGGAGAGCTCCTACGAGCAGTACTTC CASRLQESSYEQYF
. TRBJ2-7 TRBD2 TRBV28 TGTGCCAGCAGTTCCCTAGCGGGACGGGGCGAGCAGTACTTC CASSSLAGRGEQYF
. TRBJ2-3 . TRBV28 TGTGCCAGCCACCCCGAGGGGTACCCCGCGGCCAGCACAGATACGCAGTATTTT CASHPEGYPAASTDTQYF
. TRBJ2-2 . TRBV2 TGTGCCAGCAGTGAATCGCGGGCGGGCACCGGGGAGCTGTTTTTT CASSESRAGTGELFF
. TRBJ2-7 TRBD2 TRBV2 TGTGCCAGCAGTGAATGGGGAGGGTTCGGAGTCCATTACGAGCAGTACTTC CASSEWGGFGVHYEQYF
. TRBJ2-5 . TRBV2 TGTGCCAGCAGTCTAGACGGGGAGACCCAGTACTTC CASSLDGETQYF
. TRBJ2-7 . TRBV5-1 TGCGCCAGCAGCTTGACAGGGAGCTCCTACGAGCAGTACTTC CASSLTGSSYEQYF
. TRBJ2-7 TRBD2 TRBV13 TGTGCCAGCAGCCCCCCAGCGGGAGCGCTCGAGCAGTACTTC CASSPPAGALEQYF
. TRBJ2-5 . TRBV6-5 TGTGCCAGCAGTTACTCAATTGTGGGTGGGGGAGAGACCCAGTACTTC CASSYSIVGGGETQYF
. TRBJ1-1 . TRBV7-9 TGTGCCAGCAGCCCCCCCCGGGAGAGGAACACTGAAGCTTTCTTT CASSPPRERNTEAFF
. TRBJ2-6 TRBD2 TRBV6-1 TGTGCCAGCAGTGAGGGGGGACTAGCGGGGCGGCGGGCCAACGTCCTGACTTTC CASSEGGLAGRRANVLTF
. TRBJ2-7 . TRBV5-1 TGCGCCAGCAGGAGGGGGTACGAGCAGTACTTC CASRRGYEQYF
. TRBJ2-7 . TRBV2 TGTGCCAGGCCAACCGACAGCATTCTCTACGAGCAGTACTTC CARPTDSILYEQYF
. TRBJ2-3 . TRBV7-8 TGTGCCAGCAGCTCCCTCCACTTCACTAGCACAGATACGCAGTATTTT CASSSLHFTSTDTQYF
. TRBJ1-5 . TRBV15 TGTGCCACCAGCAAAAGGTGGGGTCAGCCCCAGCATTTT CATSKRWGQPQHF
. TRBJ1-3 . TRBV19 TGTGCCCCAACCCGGGGGGCGGTTGGAAACACCATATATTTT CAPTRGAVGNTIYF
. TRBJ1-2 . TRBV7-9 TGTGCCAGCAGCATAGGGCCAGAAAGTATCTATGGCTACACCTTC CASSIGPESIYGYTF
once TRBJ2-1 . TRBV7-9 TGTGCCAGCAGCTTAGACAGGCCCAGGGCGTGGTACAATGAGCAGTTCTTC CASSLDRPRAWYNEQFF
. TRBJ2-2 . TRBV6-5 TGTGCCAGCAGTTACAGCCCAGGAAGACCCGGGGAGCTGTTTTTT CASSYSPGRPGELFF
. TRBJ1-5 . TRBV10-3 TGTGCCATCAGTGTTTACGGCGAGTATCAGCCCCAGCATTTT CAISVYGEYQPQHF
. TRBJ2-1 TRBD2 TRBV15 TGTGCCACCAGCAGAGATAGGGGACTAGCGGACTACAATGAGCAGTTCTTC CATSRDRGLADYNEQFF